The clone carrying this T cell receptor beta chain was seen once. The sample comes from a study of blood T cell repertoires in COVID-19. Libraries were prepared by immunoSEQ multiplex PCR; TCRdb keeps only in-frame clonotypes and omits some of them. The sample carries around 130,000 clones, approximately 90% recorded once. Per germline, CDR1 SNHLY and CDR2 FYNNEI. The CDR3 extends over 12 amino acids. V was clipped by 4 bases and J by 1 base, with 5 bases between them. J is TRBJ2-7 and V is TRBV2; no clear D gene. Sample: peripheral blood. This sequence originates from a man aged 35 to 55 with acute or convalescent COVID-19. The CDR3 DNA follows: TGTGCCAGCAGTGTAGAATCCTACGAGCAGTACTTC. As protein: CASSVESYEQYF. Looking up the rest from reference TRBV2 and TRBJ2-7 gives the full variable domain: EPEVTQTPSHQVTQMGQEVILRCVPISNHLYFYWYRQILGQKVEFLVSFYNNEISEKSEIFDDQFSVERPDGSNFTLKIRSTKLEDSAMYFCASSVESYEQYFGPGTRLTVT.